Listed below are T cell receptor beta chains from one sample, sequenced in a study of blood T cell repertoires in COVID-19. Profiling relied on immunoSEQ multiplex PCR, and the TCRdb table lists in-frame clones only, not all of them. The sample records 80,000 to 95,000 clones, 85% to 90% being singletons. Material for sequencing was peripheral blood. The receptors come from a woman in her 70s with acute or convalescent COVID-19. CDR3s include the opening cysteine and the closing phenylalanine or tryptophan. The D gene is left open where the match is weak. Clone size is given for some rows only: seen once, a few or many times, or a class if the clone is expanded.

v_call	clone_size	j_call	d_call	cdr3_length	cdr3_nt	cdr3_aa
TRBV9	-	TRBJ2-1	-	15	TGTGCCAGCAGCGTAGGCCAGGGCCCCCTACACCCGCAGTTCTTC	CASSVGQGPLHPQFF
TRBV14	-	TRBJ1-1	-	15	TGTGCCAGCAGCCAAGGAACAGGAATGAACACTGAAGCTTTCTTT	CASSQGTGMNTEAFF
TRBV2	-	TRBJ1-6	-	15	TGTGCCAGCAGGGGACGCAGGGAGGGGAATTCACCCCTCCACTTT	CASRGRREGNSPLHF
TRBV15	once	TRBJ2-5	TRBD2	17	TGTGCCACCAGCAGAGGACCTTCGGCGGGGGGACAAGAGACCCAGTACTTC	CATSRGPSAGGQETQYF
TRBV2	once	TRBJ2-1	TRBD2	20	TGTGCCAGCAGTGAATTGGGGTTGACTAGCGGGAGACGAAGGGACAATGAGCAGTTCTTC	CASSELGLTSGRRRDNEQFF
TRBV4-3	-	TRBJ1-2	TRBD1	12	TGCGCCAGCAGCCAAGCTGAGACAGGGATAACCTTC	CASSQAETGITF
TRBV14	-	TRBJ1-1	-	15	TGTGCCAGCAGCCAAAGCTCCAGGCGTTACACTGAAGCTTTCTTT	CASSQSSRRYTEAFF
TRBV2	-	TRBJ2-5	TRBD1	13	TGTGCCAGCAAGGGACAGAAACAAGAGACCCAGTACTTC	CASKGQKQETQYF
TRBV3-1/TRBV3-2	-	TRBJ1-2	-	14	TGTGCCAGCAGCCAAGAGTACGGGGGAGGAGGCTACACCTTC	CASSQEYGGGGYTF
TRBV5-4	-	TRBJ2-1	-	15	TGTGCCAGCAGCTTGGGCCGGGGAGGCTACAATGAGCAGTTCTTC	CASSLGRGGYNEQFF
TRBV2	-	TRBJ2-5	-	15	TGTGCCAGCAGTGAAGAGGTCAGGGAGGTAGAGACCCAGTACTTC	CASSEEVREVETQYF
TRBV5-8	-	TRBJ2-1	-	14	TGTGCCAGAGGACGGGGAAGCTCCTACAATGAGCAGTTCTTC	CARGRGSSYNEQFF
TRBV5-1	-	TRBJ1-6	-	15	TGCGCCAGCAGCTTGGGGACAGAGCCAAGCTCACCCCTCCACTTT	CASSLGTEPSSPLHF
TRBV5-1	-	TRBJ2-4	-	13	TGCGCCAGCAGCTTGGCGGAGAACTACATTCAGTACTTC	CASSLAENYIQYF
TRBV3-1/TRBV3-2	-	TRBJ1-1	-	14	TGTGCCAGCAGCTCAATCTCAAGAGACACTGAAGCTTTCTTT	CASSSISRDTEAFF
TRBV24-1	-	TRBJ1-5	TRBD1	14	TGTGCCACCAGCGGACAGGGGGGCAATCAGCCCCAGCATTTT	CATSGQGGNQPQHF
TRBV29-1	-	TRBJ1-6	-	12	TGCAGCGTCGGGGGGCTAGGGTCACCCCTCCACTTT	CSVGGLGSPLHF
TRBV11-2	-	TRBJ1-4	-	15	TGTGCCAGCAGTCCACCCCGACAGACTAATGAAAAACTGTTTTTT	CASSPPRQTNEKLFF
TRBV6-2/TRBV6-3	-	TRBJ2-5	TRBD1	16	TGTGCCAGCACCCCAGGGGGTAGCCCGTACCAAGAGACCCAGTACTTC	CASTPGGSPYQETQYF
TRBV28	-	TRBJ1-1	-	16	TGTGCCAGCAGTCTTAGTTCAGGGGCCCCGAACACTGAAGCTTTCTTT	CASSLSSGAPNTEAFF